This TCR beta chain is drawn from a study of T cell responses to AZD1222 COVID-19 vaccine. The data were produced by immunoSEQ multiplex PCR, yet TCRdb's version contains in-frame clones alone and is incomplete. Of 130,000 to 150,000 clones detected, about 90% appear once; the ten largest clones hold around 5.5%. Germline-derived CDR1 and CDR2 are SNHLY and FYNNEI. V lost 10 bases, J lost 3 bases, and 7 bases lay in between. The CDR3 is 11 residues long. Sequenced here: peripheral blood, sampled on day 0 of AZD1222 vaccination. This chain uses TRBV2 with TRBJ2-1; D might be TRBD2 (6 bases). The sequence derives from an adult in good health. The CDR3 nucleotides are TGTGCCACGGGAGTCTACAATGAGCAGTTCTTC. Translating gives CATGVYNEQFF.